This T cell receptor beta chain was captured by sequencing in a study of response to subunit inactivated influenza vaccine. Study-level findings and limits: It was suggested by the authors that few new T cells are recruited by each seasonal influenza vaccination.

The CDR3 extends over 16 amino acids. The ends were cut back, 4 bases at V and 3 bases at J, with 16 bases in the middle. Germline CDR1 is SGHRS and CDR2 is YFSETQ. TCRdb re-analysed the RT-PCR reads in MiXCR, keeping a single row per CDR3 protein. The profile shows hundreds of thousands of distinct CDR3 sequences, 25% of them singletons. Remarks on this clonotype: Its antigen is currently unknown.

V usage is TRBV5-1 and J usage is TRBJ2-2, with D tentatively TRBD2 (5 bases). The receptor's source is a man aged 50-60 years who received an inactivated influenza vaccine. The source was CD4+ T cells sorted from PBMCs, collected approximately 5 days after vaccination. The CDR3 DNA reads as TGCGCCAGCAGCCTGGGTCTTTCGAGGGACACCGGGGAGCTGTTTTTT. Translation gives CASSLGLSRDTGELFF.